This T cell receptor (beta chain) was identified in a study of blood T cell repertoires in COVID-19. The count of this clone is one. Germline V lookup: CDR1 SGDLS, CDR2 YYNGEE. The V end lost 0 bases, the J end lost 2 bases, and 9 bases lay between the germline ends. The CDR3 consists of 15 residues. The data were produced by immunoSEQ multiplex PCR, yet TCRdb's version contains in-frame clones alone and is incomplete. The table includes fewer than 200,000 clones, more than 75% detected once. Sequenced material: peripheral blood. The receptor comes from a man younger than 35 with COVID-19, enrolled during active disease. The chain employs TRBV9 and TRBJ2-1, with D perhaps matching TRBD2 (6 bases). CDR3: CASSVAGSPYNEQFF. CDR3 nucleotide sequence: TGTGCCAGCAGCGTAGCCGGGAGTCCCTACAATGAGCAGTTCTTC.